A selection of T cell receptor beta chains follows, all from one sample in a study of T cell responses to AZD1222 COVID-19 vaccine. The protocol was immunoSEQ multiplex PCR, while the TCRdb copy is restricted to in-frame clones and leaves out a portion. The sample comprises 70,000 to 85,000 clones, just over 85% of which are singletons, and 2.5% rests with the top ten. This specimen was peripheral blood, taken on day 0 of AZD1222 vaccination. These receptors were obtained from an adult in good health. The CDR3 runs from the conserved cysteine through the conserved F or W. Each record gives: clone size, D gene, J gene, V gene, CDR3 protein, CDR3 DNA. A D gene is named only where the DNA matches it firmly. Clone size is shown for a subset of rows, as once, few, many or a class of expanded clone.

. | . | TRBJ1-5 | TRBV5-1 | CASSPGGIAGQPQHF | TGCGCCAGCAGCCCCGGGGGTATAGCAGGTCAGCCCCAGCATTTT
. | TRBD2 | TRBJ2-5 | TRBV28 | CASTPGGAGTETQYF | TGTGCCAGCACCCCCGGGGGGGCAGGGACGGAGACCCAGTACTTC
once | TRBD1 | TRBJ2-1 | TRBV5-1 | CASSFSGGSNNEQFF | TGCGCCAGCAGCTTTTCAGGGGGCTCTAACAATGAGCAGTTCTTC
. | TRBD1 | TRBJ1-1 | TRBV7-6 | CASSPTGLNTEAFF | TGTGCCAGCAGCCCGACAGGGTTGAACACTGAAGCTTTCTTT
. | . | TRBJ1-2 | TRBV5-1 | CASSGWPREGNYGYTF | TGCGCCAGCAGCGGCTGGCCTAGGGAGGGTAACTATGGCTACACCTTC
once | . | TRBJ1-1 | TRBV30 | CAWSGARDLEAFF | TGTGCCTGGAGTGGGGCCCGGGACCTTGAAGCTTTCTTT
. | . | TRBJ1-1 | TRBV7-2 | CASSLSRGGYTEAFF | TGTGCCAGCAGCTTATCGAGGGGTGGGTACACTGAAGCTTTCTTT
. | TRBD1 | TRBJ1-1 | TRBV2 | CAIGTGRGNTEAFF | TGTGCCATAGGGACAGGGAGGGGGAACACTGAAGCTTTCTTT
. | TRBD1 | TRBJ2-7 | TRBV5-6 | CASSQGPDRVNEQYF | TGTGCCAGCAGCCAAGGTCCGGACAGGGTAAACGAGCAGTACTTC
. | TRBD1 | TRBJ2-7 | TRBV6-5 | CASSKGQGAYEQYF | TGTGCCAGCAGTAAGGGACAGGGAGCCTACGAGCAGTACTTC
. | . | TRBJ1-5 | TRBV24-1 | CASSEGNQPQHF | TGTGCCTCATCAGAGGGCAATCAGCCCCAGCATTTT
. | TRBD1 | TRBJ2-1 | TRBV19 | CASSVWDSPSEQFF | TGTGCCAGTAGTGTATGGGACAGTCCAAGTGAGCAGTTCTTC
once | TRBD1 | TRBJ2-7 | TRBV12-5 | CASGLDPGQGYEQYF | TGTGCTAGTGGGCTGGACCCGGGACAGGGGTACGAGCAGTACTTC
once | TRBD1 | TRBJ2-7 | TRBV7-8 | CASSVGTGLYEQYF | TGTGCCAGCAGCGTAGGGACAGGGCTCTACGAGCAGTACTTC
. | . | TRBJ2-1 | TRBV7-6 | CASSQMSGASNEQFF | TGTGCCAGCAGTCAAATGTCGGGGGCAAGCAATGAGCAGTTCTTC
. | TRBD1 | TRBJ2-7 | TRBV28 | CASSWPGQGAPGQYF | TGTGCCAGCAGTTGGCCCGGACAGGGGGCGCCGGGGCAGTACTTC
. | . | TRBJ1-2 | TRBV3-1/TRBV3-2 | CASSQTATKDGYTF | TGTGCCAGCAGCCAAACAGCTACGAAGGATGGCTACACCTTC
. | TRBD1 | TRBJ1-4 | TRBV4-1 | CASSPDTGTVNEKLFF | TGCGCCAGCAGCCCGGACACCGGGACAGTGAACGAAAAACTGTTTTTT
. | TRBD2 | TRBJ2-1 | TRBV6-5 | CASSRGGSGDEQFF | TGTGCCAGCAGTCGGGGGGGTTCTGGGGATGAGCAGTTCTTC
. | . | TRBJ2-7 | TRBV7-2 | CASSPRGSLDEQYF | TGTGCCAGCAGCCCCCGGGGGAGTCTCGACGAGCAGTACTTC
medium-sized | . | TRBJ1-5 | TRBV2 | CASSEARGAGQPQHF | TGTGCCAGCAGTGAAGCTCGCGGGGCGGGTCAGCCCCAGCATTTT
. | . | TRBJ2-2 | TRBV15 | CATSRDLANTGELFF | TGTGCCACCAGCAGAGATCTCGCGAACACCGGGGAGCTGTTTTTT
. | . | TRBJ1-2 | TRBV10-1 | CASSGAKENGYTF | TGCGCCAGCAGCGGGGCGAAAGAGAATGGCTACACCTTC
. | . | TRBJ2-7 | TRBV5-8 | CASSLAYPVVHGEQYF | TGTGCCAGCAGCTTGGCGTATCCAGTGGTCCACGGGGAGCAGTACTTC
. | . | TRBJ1-4 | TRBV9 | CASSAGLQAPNEKLFF | TGTGCCAGCAGCGCCGGTTTACAGGCTCCCAATGAAAAACTGTTTTTT
. | TRBD1 | TRBJ1-2 | TRBV19 | CASSPNRGGSEYGYTF | TGTGCCAGTAGCCCGAACCGAGGGGGCAGTGAATATGGCTACACCTTC
. | TRBD1 | TRBJ1-5 | TRBV27 | CASSAGTDNQPQHF | TGTGCCAGCAGTGCCGGGACAGATAATCAGCCCCAGCATTTT
. | . | TRBJ2-1 | TRBV2 | CASRDTGLGEQFF | TGTGCCAGCAGGGACACAGGGTTGGGTGAGCAGTTCTTC
. | TRBD2 | TRBJ2-1 | TRBV4-1 | CASSQSEVGGGRNEQFF | TGCGCCAGCAGCCAAAGTGAAGTCGGGGGGGGAAGAAATGAGCAGTTCTTC
. | TRBD2 | TRBJ2-1 | TRBV11-3 | CASSLGGTSGGADEQFF | TGTGCCAGCAGCTTAGGCGGGACTAGCGGGGGGGCCGATGAGCAGTTCTTC
. | TRBD1 | TRBJ1-1 | TRBV4-1 | CASNYDGQGNTEAFF | TGCGCCAGCAACTACGATGGACAGGGCAACACTGAAGCTTTCTTT
. | . | TRBJ2-7 | TRBV29-1 | CSVGRRGAGNEQYF | TGCAGCGTTGGAAGAAGGGGGGCTGGAAACGAGCAGTACTTC
. | TRBD2 | TRBJ2-1 | TRBV27 | CASRPLGTRGFDEQFF | TGTGCCAGCAGGCCCCTCGGGACTAGGGGTTTCGATGAGCAGTTCTTC
. | . | TRBJ1-2 | TRBV9 | CASSVLGNGYTF | TGTGCCAGCAGCGTCTTAGGGAATGGCTACACCTTC
. | TRBD2 | TRBJ2-1 | TRBV6-5 | CASSYLAGAPNEQFF | TGTGCCAGCAGTTACCTAGCGGGAGCCCCCAATGAGCAGTTCTTC
. | . | TRBJ2-1 | TRBV27 | CASSLSFSPTGNEQFF | TGTGCCAGCAGTCTATCCTTTTCTCCGACGGGGAATGAGCAGTTCTTC
once | . | TRBJ1-1 | TRBV15 | CATIRDWNTEAFF | TGTGCCACTATCCGGGACTGGAACACTGAAGCTTTCTTT
. | TRBD2 | TRBJ2-1 | TRBV7-9 | CASSPLAGAYNEQFF | TGTGCCAGCAGCCCGCTAGCGGGGGCATACAATGAGCAGTTCTTC
. | TRBD1 | TRBJ2-1 | TRBV18 | CASSSSPGQVPDNEQFF | TGTGCCAGCTCATCATCGCCTGGACAGGTCCCCGACAATGAGCAGTTCTTC
. | . | TRBJ2-1 | TRBV9 | CASSVVAVSYNEQFF | TGTGCCAGCAGCGTAGTAGCGGTCTCCTACAATGAGCAGTTCTTC
. | . | TRBJ1-1 | TRBV30 | CAWSVNGGTEAFF | TGTGCCTGGAGTGTAAACGGGGGGACTGAAGCTTTCTTT
. | . | TRBJ2-3 | TRBV28 | CASSFGLASSTDTQYF | TGTGCCAGCAGTTTCGGCCTAGCGTCTAGCACAGATACGCAGTATTTT
. | . | TRBJ1-2 | TRBV6-4 | CASSDGRGYGYTF | TGTGCCAGCAGTGACGGAAGGGGCTATGGCTACACCTTC
. | . | TRBJ1-2 | TRBV28 | CASSLGGHGYGYTF | TGTGCCAGCAGTTTAGGGGGCCATGGCTATGGCTACACCTTC
. | . | TRBJ1-2 | TRBV19 | CASSSALQTRGYTF | TGTGCCAGTAGTTCGGCCCTTCAAACACGGGGCTACACCTTC